The 10 T cell receptor beta chains below all came from one sample that was sequenced in a study of blood T cells in healthy people across ages. Together with a sample-barcoded 5' primer, a J-beta primer mix was included in a second PCR lasting roughly 6 to 12 cycles. TCRdb reprocessed the 5' RACE reads with MiXCR, giving one entry per CDR3 protein. The repertoire holds about 1.7 million distinct CDR3 sequences, with 28% as singletons. The material sequenced was blood. Receptors were obtained from a woman in her thirties in good health.

In this sample, this clonotype turned up a few times. This rearrangement joins TRBV20-1 to TRBJ2-7; possibly TRBD1 for D (6 bases). The CDR3 covers 14 residues. Germline-derived CDR1 and CDR2 are DFQATT and SNEGSKA (reference sequence). V was cut by 3 bases and J by 0 bases, with 12 bases left in between. The CDR3 reads CSASGTLSSYEQYF. The CDR3, as DNA: TGCAGTGCTAGTGGGACATTGAGCTCCTACGAGCAGTACTTC.

This clonotype was recorded once. A much larger clone is a single base away; this may be a read error. The rearrangement joins TRBV20-1 to TRBJ2-1; D is unresolved. TRBJ2-7 explains the end of the DNA better; the J call may be wrong. Germline CDR1 DFQATT, CDR2 SNEGSKA (reference sequence). CDR3 size: 14 residues. The DNA of the CDR3 is TGCAGTGCTAGTGAGCCGAGCTCCTACAATGAGCAGTACTTC. It yields the protein CSASEPSSYNEQYF.

The gene calls are TRBV20-1 and TRBJ2-7; 9 bases are shared with TRBD1. This CDR3 is built from 14 residues. Germline V CDR1 and CDR2: DFQATT, SNEGSKA (reference sequence). V shed 2 bases and J 0 bases; nucleotides not matched to a gene: 2. The CDR3 reads CSARPTGGSYEQYF. The DNA of the CDR3 is TGCAGTGCTAGACCGACAGGGGGCTCCTACGAGCAGTACTTC.

The chain joins TRBV21-1 to TRBJ1-5; the table's D call, TRBD1, has no DNA check behind it. TRBV21-1 is reported as a pseudogene. This CDR3 is 16 amino acids long. The CDR3 DNA is TGTGCCAGCAGCAAAGAGCCAGGGGCCTTCAATCAGCCCCAGCATTTT. It specifies CASSKEPGAFNQPQHF.

The chain uses TRBV29-1 and TRBJ1-4, with 7 nucleotides matching TRBD1. Trimming removed 6 bases from V and 5 bases from J; junction bases left unmatched: 6. Germline V CDR1 and CDR2: SQVTM, ANQGSEA. There are 13 residues in the CDR3. The CDR3 loop reads CSVPGQRNEKLFF. CDR3 in DNA: TGCAGCGTACCGGGACAGCGGAATGAAAAACTGTTTTTT. Based on the CDR3 plus reference TRBV29-1 and TRBJ1-4, the full variable domain is SAVISQKPSRDICQRGTSLTIQCQVDSQVTMMFWYRQQPGQSLTLIATANQGSEATYESGFVIDKFPISRPNLTFSTLTVSNMSPEDSSIYLCSVPGQRNEKLFFGSGTQLSVL.

This clonotype was found many times. The V call is TRBV27, the J call TRBJ2-7, with 9 bases matching TRBD1. Germline CDR1 MNHEY, CDR2 SMNVEV (reference sequence). The V segment lost 5 bases and the J segment 3 bases; nucleotides outside the gene matches: 5. The CDR3 loop spans 14 amino acids. The CDR3 DNA sequence: TGTGCCAGCAGTACAGGACAGGGGCGCTACGAGCAGTACTTC. Translated, it gives CASSTGQGRYEQYF.

This clonotype has a count of ten or more. The V and J genes are TRBV5-6 and TRBJ2-7; 9 nucleotides line up with TRBD1. Trimming took 3 bases from V and 3 from J; bases not matched to a gene: 10. The germline V gene has CDR1 SGHDT and CDR2 YYEEEE. The CDR3 totals 16 residues. The CDR3 DNA reads as TGTGCCAGCAGCTCCGGGACAGGGAGTGAGGACTACGAGCAGTACTTC. The encoded protein is CASSSGTGSEDYEQYF.

J is TRBJ2-3 and V is TRBV7-2; D gene ambiguous. From germline, CDR1 is SGHTA and CDR2 FQGNSA. CDR3 length: 14 residues. Trimming stripped 2 bases from V and 6 bases from J, with 12 bases between. CDR3 loop: CASSLPRTRDTQYF. The CDR3 bases are TGTGCCAGCAGCTTACCCCGGACCCGTGATACGCAGTATTTT.

This clonotype appeared a few times. The chain uses TRBV6-6 and TRBJ2-5, with unresolved D. The CDR3 runs 14 residues. V lost 1 base and J 2 bases, leaving 8 bases between the germline ends. Germline CDR1 is MNHNY and CDR2 is SVGAGI (reference sequence). The DNA of the CDR3 is TGTGCCAGCAGTTACTTATCTCAGCAAGAGACCCAGTACTTC. The encoded protein is CASSYLSQQETQYF.

The V and J genes are TRBV6-2 or TRBV6-3 and TRBJ2-7; a possible D gene is TRBD2 (6 bases). CDR1 is MNHEY and CDR2 is SVGEGT in the germline V gene. The V end was cut by 10 bases, the J end by 4 bases, with 20 bases between. This CDR3 spans 14 amino acids. The chain's CDR3 is CATRRREGFYEQYF. The CDR3 DNA is TGTGCCACCCGGCGGAGGGAAGGTTTTTACGAGCAGTACTTC.